One sample yielded the 13 T cell receptor beta chains listed below, sequenced in a study of blood T cell repertoires in COVID-19. Some clones are missing from TCRdb's copy, which holds only in-frame ones; the method was immunoSEQ multiplex PCR. The sample shows about 190,000 clones, 86% of them seen only once. Source material: peripheral blood. These receptors all come from a woman aged 30 to 39 with active or convalescent COVID-19.

Only a few counts were recorded for this clone. The chain joins TRBV7-9 to TRBJ2-1, with D maybe TRBD2 (6 bases). Germline lookup yields CDR1 SEHNR and CDR2 FQNEAQ (reference sequence). Trimming removed 8 bases at V and 4 bases at J, with 9 bases between. CDR3 length: 12 residues. The CDR3 DNA reads TGTGCCAGCGGGAGGCATTACAATGAGCAGTTCTTC. Translation: CASGRHYNEQFF.

The J gene is TRBJ2-7, the V gene TRBV4-1, with a weak D call TRBD2 (6 bases). The CDR3 consists of 17 residues. Trimming took 3 bases from V and 0 from J, leaving 18 bases between them. From germline, CDR1 is MGHRA and CDR2 YSYEKL. The CDR3 coding sequence is TGCGCCAGCAGCCAGCGGGACGGAGCCTACCTCTCCTACGAGCAGTACTTC. Translation gives CASSQRDGAYLSYEQYF.

The chain has TRBV7-9 and TRBJ1-2; TRBD1 aligns across 7 bases. J lost 5 bases, V lost 5 bases, and 8 bases had no gene match. The germline gives CDR1 SEHNR, CDR2 FQNEAQ (reference sequence). This CDR3 region has 14 residues. The CDR3, as DNA: TGTGCCAGCAGCATATGGGACAGACAATATGGCTACACCTTC. It specifies CASSIWDRQYGYTF.

CDR3 residues: CASTQAQGMDYEQYF. The DNA of the CDR3 is TGTGCCAGCACCCAAGCCCAGGGGATGGACTACGAGCAGTACTTC. This chain links TRBV11-3 with TRBJ2-7; D is perhaps TRBD1 (6 bases). The V and J ends lost 7 bases and 3 bases respectively, with 19 bases between them. Germline assignment: CDR1 SGHNT and CDR2 YENEEA. This CDR3 region has 15 residues.

The chain joins TRBV12-3 or TRBV12-4 to TRBJ1-1; 7 nucleotides match TRBD1. V shed 5 bases and J 10 bases; nucleotides not matched to a gene: 7. The CDR3 sequence is 12 residues long. The DNA of the CDR3 is TGTGCCAGCAGTGCGGACAGGCGGCCAGCTTTCTTT. Its protein product is CASSADRRPAFF.

V usage is TRBV10-3 and J usage is TRBJ2-1; 7 bases match TRBD2. Germline loops: CDR1 ENHRY, CDR2 SYGVKD. This CDR3 has 17 residues. The V gene end was trimmed by 0 bases and the J gene end by 10 bases; junction bases not matched to a gene: 15. Here the CDR3 reads CAISESGLPGDTSEQFF. CDR3 bases: TGTGCCATCAGTGAGTCGGGACTACCCGGTGACACAAGCGAGCAGTTCTTC.

V usage is TRBV7-2 and J usage is TRBJ1-4; 8 bases are shared with TRBD1. This CDR3 contains 14 residues. Germline V CDR1 and CDR2: SGHTA, FQGNSA. Losses at the gene ends were 7 bases for V and 5 bases for J; bases not matched to a gene: 6. CDR3 nucleotide sequence: TGTGCCAGCAAGGGGGACAGGTTCAATGAAAAACTGTTTTTT. This translates into CASKGDRFNEKLFF.

The genes are TRBV6-1 and TRBJ1-5; D remains ambiguous. This CDR3 comprises 13 residues. Germline V gives CDR1 MNHNS, CDR2 SASEGT. V lost 2 bases and J 5 bases, leaving 7 bases between the germline ends. The CDR3 here is CASSERGDQPQHF. Here the CDR3 DNA reads TGTGCCAGCAGTGAAAGAGGAGATCAGCCCCAGCATTTT.

The chain joins TRBV5-1 to TRBJ2-2; 7 nucleotides line up with TRBD2. This CDR3 has 16 amino acids. The V gene end was trimmed by 5 bases and the J gene end by 0 bases; junction bases not matched to a gene: 7. Germline lookup yields CDR1 SGHRS and CDR2 YFSETQ. This CDR3 is CASSFISGANTGELFF. The CDR3 region has the DNA TGCGCCAGCAGTTTTATAAGCGGGGCGAACACCGGGGAGCTGTTTTTT.

This chain links TRBV6-2 or TRBV6-3 with TRBJ1-5; TRBD1 matches 7 bases. The V segment lost 5 bases and the J segment 7 bases; nucleotides outside the gene matches: 5. The germline V gene encodes CDR1 MNHEY and CDR2 SVGEGT. The CDR3 runs to 13 residues. Here the CDR3 DNA reads TGTGCCAGCAGTAGGGACAGAGACCAGCCCCAGCATTTT. The encoded protein is CASSRDRDQPQHF.

DNA for the CDR3: TGTGCCAGCAGCTTACGGAGGAGGGAGACCCAGTACTTC. Residues: CASSLRRRETQYF. The gene calls are TRBV11-2 and TRBJ2-5, with a tentative D call TRBD2 (5 bases). The CDR3 is 13 residues long. The germline V and J ends were trimmed by 2 bases and 5 bases, with 9 bases remaining between them. Germline CDR1 SGHAT, CDR2 FQNNGV. Variable domain in full (rest from reference TRBV11-2 and TRBJ2-5): EAGVAQSPRYKIIEKRQSVAFWCNPISGHATLYWYQQILGQGPKLLIQFQNNGVVDDSQLPKDRFSAERLKGVDSTLKIQPAKLEDSAVYLCASSLRRRETQYFGPGTRLLVL.

This clone turned up a few times. V usage is TRBV7-9 and J usage is TRBJ1-2, with 7 positions matching TRBD1. Trimming cost V 5 bases and J 8 bases; bases outside gene matches: 11. This CDR3 is 14 amino acids long. The germline V gene encodes CDR1 SEHNR and CDR2 FQNEAQ (reference sequence). CDR3 in DNA: TGTGCCAGCAGCCGAGACAGGGCAAGTGGCGGCTACACCTTC. Translated: CASSRDRASGGYTF. Looking up the rest from reference TRBV7-9 and TRBJ1-2 gives the full variable domain: DTGVSQNPRHKITKRGQNVTFRCDPISEHNRLYWYRQTLGQGPEFLTYFQNEAQLEKSRLLSDRFSAERPKGSFSTLEIQRTEQGDSAMYLCASSRDRASGGYTFGSGTRLTVV.

The gene calls are TRBV29-1 and TRBJ2-4; TRBD1 aligns across 7 bases. Germline lookup yields CDR1 SQVTM and CDR2 ANQGSEA. The CDR3 totals 14 residues. V lost 6 bases and J lost 0; bases outside the gene matches: 5. CDR3 sequence: CSVVDRAAKNIQYF. As DNA, the CDR3 is TGCAGCGTCGTCGACAGGGCAGCCAAAAACATTCAGTACTTC.